A single T cell receptor (beta chain) is shown here with its context. In the source study's methods: Reference gene primers were amplified, and this amplification served to estimate nucleated cell counts. Profiling relied on immunoSEQ multiplex PCR, and the TCRdb table lists in-frame clones only, not all of them. Clonal size and the V and J genes are those of that table, whereas D and trimming came from the DNA. The table includes approximately 200,000 clones, 84% detected once. This entry is derived from a study of blood T cell repertoires in COVID-19. The overall study: Acute and convalescent COVID-19 samples came from the United States, Italy and Spain. Nucleic acid was either cDNA or gDNA, and it came from T cells, B-cell-depleted T cells, or PBMCs.

In germline, CDR1 is MNHNY, CDR2 SVGAGI (reference sequence). The CDR3 has 15 residues. V was pared by 5 bases and J by 1 base, with 12 bases between. The chain carries TRBV6-6 and TRBJ1-3; a possible D gene is TRBD1 (6 bases). The TCR was taken from a woman at least 80 years old with COVID-19, enrolled during active disease. Sequencing was performed on peripheral blood. The chain's CDR3 is CASSVQGLSGNTIYF. DNA of the CDR3: TGTGCCAGCAGTGTACAGGGATTGTCTGGAAACACCATATATTTT.